What follows are 26 T cell receptor beta chains derived from one specimen sequenced in a study of a mutant IDH1 vaccine in newly diagnosed glioma. Assay: immunoSEQ multiplex PCR; the TCRdb copy retains only in-frame clones and omits some. The sample lists about 88,000 clones, about 80% occurring once. Time point: baseline, week 1 (first vaccination visit). Described treatment: pre-vaccination baseline after standard-of-care therapy. The input for sequencing was PBMCs, taken from a glioma patient treated with radiotherapy, temozolomide or both. Source of these receptors: a man in his forties or fifties with glioma. Some clones in this sample may be carry-over from other donors' samples.

This chain joins TRBV13 and TRBJ2-7; 9 positions agree with TRBD1. Trimming took 5 bases from V and 7 from J; bases not matched to a gene: 9. This CDR3 region has 14 residues. Germline CDR1 and CDR2: PRHDT and FYEKMQ (reference sequence). Here the CDR3 DNA reads TGTGCCAGCAGCGAACCGGGACAGGGTGAAGAGCAGTACTTC. Translating gives CASSEPGQGEEQYF.

The genes are TRBV30 and TRBJ1-3; D is ambiguous. CDR1 is GTSNPN, CDR2 SVGIG, per germline (reference sequence). V was shortened by 0 bases and J by 3 bases, with 3 bases between the two germline ends. The CDR3 has 12 residues. DNA of the CDR3: TGTGCCTGGAGTGTCCGTGGAAACACCATATATTTT. It codes for CAWSVRGNTIYF.

The V gene is TRBV9, the J gene TRBJ2-2; weak D call: TRBD1 (6 bases). Germline lookup yields CDR1 SGDLS and CDR2 YYNGEE. The CDR3 is 15 amino acids. Trimming took off 4 bases at V and 7 bases at J, with 17 bases between the two ends. CDR3 in amino acids: CASSSDRAVGGELFF. The CDR3 DNA follows: TGTGCCAGCAGCTCGGACAGAGCCGTGGGCGGGGAGCTGTTTTTT.

The chain recombines TRBV5-1 with TRBJ2-3; no clear D gene. CDR1 is SGHRS, CDR2 YFSETQ, per germline. This CDR3 comprises 15 residues. Trimming shortened V by 0 bases and J by 2 bases, and 10 bases separated the two germline ends. The CDR3 bases are TGCGCCAGCAGCTTGGAGGCAGTCCACACAGATACGCAGTATTTT. Translated: CASSLEAVHTDTQYF.

The chain combines TRBV10-3 with TRBJ1-2; 9 bases match TRBD1. Per germline, CDR1 ENHRY and CDR2 SYGVKD. With 3 bases clipped from V and 8 bases from J, the junction kept 7 bases outside the gene matches. The CDR3 extends over 14 amino acids. DNA for the CDR3: TGTGCCATCAGTGACCCACAGGGGGCGTACGGCTACACCTTC. Its translation: CAISDPQGAYGYTF.

The genes are TRBV27 and TRBJ2-7; 7 bases match TRBD1. The V gene's germline CDR1 is MNHEY and CDR2 SMNVEV (reference sequence). This CDR3 is built from 14 residues. J lost 4 bases, V lost 7 bases, and 10 bases had no gene match. In DNA, the CDR3 is TGTGCCAGCATTCGCAGGACAGGACCTTACGAGCAGTACTTC. It specifies CASIRRTGPYEQYF.

This sequence joins TRBV30 and TRBJ1-2, with D tentatively TRBD1 (5 bases). Trimming removed 2 bases at V and 4 bases at J, with 14 bases between. The CDR3 contains 14 residues. Per the germline V gene, CDR1 is GTSNPN and CDR2 is SVGIG (reference sequence). As DNA, the CDR3 is TGTGCCTGGAGTCGGGACGTCTTTGGCTATGGCTACACCTTC. Its translation: CAWSRDVFGYGYTF. The whole variable domain, remainder taken from reference TRBV30 and TRBJ1-2, is SQTIHQWPATLVQPVGSPLSLECTVEGTSNPNLYWYRQAAGRGLQLLFYSVGIGQISSEVPQNLSASRPQDRQFILSSKKLLLSDSGFYLCAWSRDVFGYGYTFGSGTRLTVV.

The gene calls are TRBV30 and TRBJ2-7; D might be TRBD2 (7 bases). V lost 7 bases, J lost 6 bases, and 16 bases lay in between. The CDR3 runs 12 residues. The germline V gene encodes CDR1 GTSNPN and CDR2 SVGIG (reference sequence). The CDR3 DNA reads TGTGCCTCGGAAGGGGGGGGGAGCGAGCAGTACTTC. Translation gives CASEGGGSEQYF.

This clone was found once. The chain combines TRBV4-1 with TRBJ1-1, with 8 bases identical to TRBD1. In germline, CDR1 is MGHRA, CDR2 YSYEKL. Trimming took 3 bases from V and 1 from J; bases not matched to a gene: 4. The CDR3 covers 15 residues. The CDR3 nucleotides read TGCGCCAGCAGCCACCGGACAGGGTCGAACACTGAAGCTTTCTTT. Translating it yields CASSHRTGSNTEAFF.

J is TRBJ1-6 and V is TRBV5-1, with unresolved D. The CDR3 extends over 15 amino acids. Germline values: CDR1 SGHRS, CDR2 YFSETQ. V lost 3 bases, J lost 0 bases, and 7 bases lay in between. The DNA of the CDR3 is TGCGCCAGCAGCTCCGAGAGCTCCTATAATTCACCCCTCCACTTT. It codes for CASSSESSYNSPLHF.

The V gene is TRBV2, the J gene TRBJ2-2; D remains ambiguous. The CDR3 sequence is 12 residues long. Deletions cut 6 bases from V and 7 bases from J, with 9 bases between. CDR1 and CDR2 (germline): SNHLY, FYNNEI. The CDR3 loop reads CASRAPNGELFF. The CDR3 DNA reads as TGTGCCAGCAGGGCCCCCAACGGGGAGCTGTTTTTT.

The rearrangement joins TRBV5-4 to TRBJ2-7; 14 nucleotides align to TRBD2. This CDR3 contains 16 residues. CDR1 SGHNT and CDR2 YYREEE come from the germline V gene (reference sequence). Trimming took 4 bases from V and 5 from J; bases not matched to a gene: 8. In DNA, the CDR3 is TGTGCCAGCAGCCTGGGGGGGACTAGCGGGAGAAACGAGCAGTACTTC. It codes for CASSLGGTSGRNEQYF.

V and J are TRBV6-1 and TRBJ1-5, with 8 bases identical to TRBD1. V shed 5 bases, J shed 9 bases, and the junction held 12 bases outside the gene matches. The CDR3 has 15 residues. The germline V gene encodes CDR1 MNHNS and CDR2 SASEGT. The DNA for the CDR3 is TGTGCCAGCAGTTCAGGACAGGGCCATGGTAGGCCCCAGCATTTT. Translating gives CASSSGQGHGRPQHF.

This rearrangement joins TRBV5-1 to TRBJ1-1; D perhaps matches TRBD1 (6 bases). With 0 bases removed from V and 1 base from J, the gap between germline ends came to 7 bases. From germline, CDR1 is SGHRS and CDR2 YFSETQ. The CDR3 runs to 14 residues. This CDR3 is CASSLGTENTEAFF. As DNA, the CDR3 is TGCGCCAGCAGCTTGGGGACAGAGAACACTGAAGCTTTCTTT.

The chain combines TRBV2 with TRBJ1-1; D gene ambiguous. CDR1 is SNHLY and CDR2 is FYNNEI in the germline V gene. The V gene lost 6 bases and the J gene lost 0 bases, with 8 bases spanning the gap. This CDR3 is built from 13 residues. CDR3 bases: TGTGCCAGCAGGACGGTAATGAACACTGAAGCTTTCTTT. It encodes CASRTVMNTEAFF.

This rearrangement joins TRBV11-2 to TRBJ2-2, with D possibly being TRBD1 or TRBD2 (6 bases each). This CDR3 is built from 15 residues. The V end lost 4 bases, the J end lost 0 bases, and 9 bases lay between the germline ends. Germline V gene data show CDR1 as SGHAT and CDR2 as FQNNGV. CDR3 protein: CASSSGGANTGELFF. For the CDR3, the DNA is TGTGCCAGCAGCTCCGGGGGCGCGAACACCGGGGAGCTGTTTTTT.

V is TRBV25-1 and J is TRBJ2-7, with 7 bases matching TRBD1. Germline V CDR1 and CDR2: MGHDK, SYGVNS. Losses at the gene ends were 9 bases for V and 2 bases for J; bases not matched to a gene: 13. The CDR3 totals 15 residues. The CDR3 DNA reads as TGTGCCAGTCAGAGATCCGGGACAGCGGCCTACGAGCAGTACTTC. It codes for CASQRSGTAAYEQYF.

The V call is TRBV5-4, the J call TRBJ2-5; D is possibly TRBD1 (5 bases). The CDR3 sequence is 13 residues long. Trimming pared 1 base from V and 5 bases from J, leaving 9 bases between. Germline CDR1 is SGHNT and CDR2 is YYREEE (reference sequence). The CDR3 nucleotides read TGTGCCAGCAGCTTGCCAGGGATGGAGACCCAGTACTTC. This translates into CASSLPGMETQYF. Full variable domain (outside the CDR3, taken from reference TRBV5-4 and TRBJ2-5): ETGVTQSPTHLIKTRGQQVTLRCSSQSGHNTVSWYQQALGQGPQFIFQYYREEENGRGNFPPRFSGLQFPNYSSELNVNALELDDSALYLCASSLPGMETQYFGPGTRLLVL.

J is TRBJ2-7 and V is TRBV2, with 9 bases identical to TRBD2. CDR3 length equals 15 residues. The germline gives CDR1 SNHLY, CDR2 FYNNEI. The junction had 6 bases not matched to a gene; V was cut back by 4 bases and J by 2 bases. The CDR3 protein is CASSVALAGAYEQYF. CDR3 nucleotides: TGTGCCAGCAGTGTCGCACTAGCGGGCGCCTACGAGCAGTACTTC.

This chain connects TRBV19 to TRBJ1-2; 7 bases are a match to TRBD1. This CDR3 is built from 14 residues. The V gene end was trimmed by 8 bases and the J gene end by 4 bases; junction bases not matched to a gene: 10. CDR1 is LNHDA, CDR2 SQIVND, per germline (reference sequence). DNA for the CDR3: TGTGCCAGTGAAGAAGGGTCAGGGGGCTATGGCTACACCTTC. Translating gives CASEEGSGGYGYTF.

This clone appeared a single time. The V call is TRBV5-1, the J call TRBJ2-1; D is possibly TRBD2 (6 bases). Germline V gives CDR1 SGHRS, CDR2 YFSETQ. The germline V and J ends were trimmed by 2 bases and 5 bases, with 8 bases remaining between them. The CDR3 runs 13 residues. The CDR3 DNA follows: TGCGCCAGCAGCTTCGGGAGTAACAATGAGCAGTTCTTC. This gives the protein CASSFGSNNEQFF.

The chain is built from TRBV5-4 and TRBJ1-4; D is possibly TRBD1 (5 bases). Germline CDR1 SGHNT, CDR2 YYREEE (reference sequence). The CDR3 sequence is 15 residues long. Trimming removed 2 bases from V and 5 bases from J, with 13 bases in between. CDR3 region: CASSLFGTGNEKLFF. For the CDR3, the DNA is TGTGCCAGCAGCTTATTCGGGACGGGGAATGAAAAACTGTTTTTT.

V gene TRBV29-1 combines with J gene TRBJ1-2; D uncertain. V was shortened by 1 base and J by 4 bases, with 4 bases between the two germline ends. CDR3 length: 11 residues. CDR1 is SQVTM and CDR2 is ANQGSEA in the germline V gene. DNA for the CDR3: TGCAGCGTTGAAGTTACCTATGGCTACACCTTC. Protein product: CSVEVTYGYTF.

J is TRBJ2-5 and V is TRBV6-1; 12 positions agree with TRBD2. The ends lost 3 bases at V and 3 bases at J; junction bases unmatched: 5. Germline lookup yields CDR1 MNHNS and CDR2 SASEGT. There are 16 residues in the CDR3. The CDR3, as DNA: TGTGCCAGCAGTGAGGGGACTAGCGGGTCGAAAGAGACCCAGTACTTC. Protein: CASSEGTSGSKETQYF.

The chain is built from TRBV7-9 and TRBJ2-7, with a weak D call TRBD1 (5 bases). CDR3 size: 13 residues. Trimming shortened V by 5 bases and J by 1 base, and 9 bases separated the two germline ends. Germline loops: CDR1 SEHNR, CDR2 FQNEAQ (reference sequence). CDR3 loop: CASSLRGSYEQYF. DNA for the CDR3: TGTGCCAGCAGCCTAAGGGGATCCTACGAGCAGTACTTC. Combining the CDR3 with reference TRBV7-9 and TRBJ2-7 gives the whole variable domain DTGVSQNPRHKITKRGQNVTFRCDPISEHNRLYWYRQTLGQGPEFLTYFQNEAQLEKSRLLSDRFSAERPKGSFSTLEIQRTEQGDSAMYLCASSLRGSYEQYFGPGTRLTVT.

The V and J genes are TRBV7-9 and TRBJ2-5; 10 bases fit TRBD2. Trimming at V came to 4 bases and at J to 7 bases, leaving 15 bases not matched to a gene. The CDR3 is 17 amino acids. The germline V gene encodes CDR1 SEHNR and CDR2 FQNEAQ (reference sequence). CDR3 nucleotides: TGTGCCAGCAGCTCGCTAGCGGGGGCTCTTTCAATCGCGACCCAGTACTTC. Protein sequence: CASSSLAGALSIATQYF.